Listed below are T cell receptor beta chains from one sample, sequenced in a study of regulatory T cells in long-lasting Graves disease. Each CDR3 protein is one row after TCRdb ran MiXCR on the multiplex PCR reads. The sample holds a few hundred thousand distinct CDR3 sequences, 16% seen once. This same sample was also part of a study on T cells in Graves' hyperthyroidism and ophthalmopathy.

The sample consisted of peripheral blood mononuclear cells (PBMCs), taken at new diagnosis, from a patient treated with antithyroid drugs. All receptors come from a woman under 30 with Graves disease. Both conserved end residues are part of each CDR3. The D gene is left open where the match is weak. The listing skips clone size in some rows; elsewhere it reads once, few, many or a size class.

V gene: TRBV28
D gene: -
clone size: many
J gene: TRBJ1-1
CDR3 protein: CASSYFTDPNTEAFF
CDR3 DNA: TGTGCCAGCAGTTATTTTACGGACCCGAACACTGAAGCTTTCTTT

V gene: TRBV20-1
D gene: -
clone size: many
J gene: TRBJ2-1
CDR3 protein: CSARYGPNNNEQFF
CDR3 DNA: TGCAGTGCTAGATATGGTCCGAATAACAATGAGCAGTTCTTC

V gene: TRBV12-3/TRBV12-4
D gene: TRBD2
clone size: many
J gene: TRBJ2-7
CDR3 protein: CASSPWTSGSYEQYF
CDR3 DNA: TGTGCCAGCAGTCCCTGGACTAGCGGGTCCTACGAGCAGTACTTC

V gene: TRBV30
D gene: -
clone size: many
J gene: TRBJ2-2
CDR3 protein: CAWTGGLGGELFF
CDR3 DNA: TGTGCCTGGACAGGGGGGTTAGGCGGGGAGCTGTTTTTT

V gene: TRBV5-6
D gene: -
clone size: few
J gene: TRBJ1-1
CDR3 protein: CASSEGAFTEAFF
CDR3 DNA: TGTGCCAGCAGCGAAGGGGCCTTTACTGAAGCTTTCTTT

V gene: TRBV7-3
D gene: TRBD2
clone size: many
J gene: TRBJ2-1
CDR3 protein: CASSLFSLAGNNEQFF
CDR3 DNA: TGTGCCAGCAGCTTATTCTCTCTAGCGGGAAACAATGAGCAGTTCTTC

V gene: TRBV7-2
D gene: -
clone size: many
J gene: TRBJ2-3
CDR3 protein: CASSLLAWSTDTQYF
CDR3 DNA: TGTGCCAGCAGCTTGTTAGCGTGGAGCACAGATACGCAGTATTTT

V gene: TRBV20-1
D gene: -
clone size: few
J gene: TRBJ2-1
CDR3 protein: CSARPLRPRDRGIYNEQFF
CDR3 DNA: TGCAGTGCTAGACCTTTACGACCAAGGGATCGGGGGATCTACAATGAGCAGTTCTTC

V gene: TRBV12-3/TRBV12-4
D gene: TRBD1
clone size: -
J gene: TRBJ1-2
CDR3 protein: CASSPITGGTDGYTF
CDR3 DNA: TGTGCCAGCAGTCCGATTACAGGGGGAACGGATGGCTACACCTTC

V gene: TRBV20-1
D gene: TRBD2
clone size: many
J gene: TRBJ2-3
CDR3 protein: CRTLALSTDTQYF
CDR3 DNA: TGCAGAACACTAGCGCTCAGCACAGATACGCAGTATTTT

V gene: TRBV12-3/TRBV12-4
D gene: -
clone size: many
J gene: TRBJ1-1
CDR3 protein: CASSLQGFEAFF
CDR3 DNA: TGTGCCAGCAGTCTCCAGGGGTTTGAAGCTTTCTTT

V gene: TRBV5-1
D gene: TRBD2
clone size: few
J gene: TRBJ2-3
CDR3 protein: CASSSRLAGLDWTQYF
CDR3 DNA: TGCGCCAGCAGCTCAAGACTAGCGGGGTTAGACTGGACGCAGTATTTT

V gene: TRBV6-5
D gene: TRBD1
clone size: many
J gene: TRBJ2-5
CDR3 protein: CASSYPGTVVQETQYF
CDR3 DNA: TGTGCCAGCAGTTACCCCGGGACAGTGGTCCAAGAGACCCAGTACTTC

V gene: TRBV6-1
D gene: TRBD2
clone size: -
J gene: TRBJ2-7
CDR3 protein: CASSVSRGRAIDQYF
CDR3 DNA: TGTGCCAGCAGTGTAAGTCGCGGGAGGGCCATCGACCAGTACTTC

V gene: TRBV20-1
D gene: -
clone size: many
J gene: TRBJ2-5
CDR3 protein: CSARDRHGQETQYF
CDR3 DNA: TGCAGTGCTAGAGATCGTCACGGACAAGAGACCCAGTACTTC